This entry concerns a single T cell receptor (beta chain). Antigen specificity is unknown. Germline CDR1 SGHAT, CDR2 FQDESV (reference sequence). This CDR3 contains 14 residues. This specimen comes from a study of T cells expressing NK-cell markers. As for the study in general: Each TCR beta repertoire originated in sorted T cells that were CD3+CD56+NKG2C+, CD3+CD56+NKG2C- or CD3+CD56-NKG2C+. The study, taken as a whole, reports: There were a few donors in whom these clonotypes also led the CD3+CD56-NKG2C+ fraction.

With UMIs, 5'RACE template switching was used to make TCR beta cDNA. TCRdb re-called the 5' RACE reads; every CDR3 protein appears as one record, without DNA. The sample holds 400,000 to 500,000 distinct CDR3 sequences. The chain carries TRBV11-1 and TRBJ1-1; the TCRdb call, TRBD1, lacks DNA for checking. The sequence derives from a woman aged 18-70 years in good health. Sequenced input: blood T cells: a sorted CD56 or NKG2C T cell subset, CD4+ or CD8+ T cells, or bulk PBMC T cells (not recorded which). The CDR3 loop reads CASSRGQGYTEAFF.